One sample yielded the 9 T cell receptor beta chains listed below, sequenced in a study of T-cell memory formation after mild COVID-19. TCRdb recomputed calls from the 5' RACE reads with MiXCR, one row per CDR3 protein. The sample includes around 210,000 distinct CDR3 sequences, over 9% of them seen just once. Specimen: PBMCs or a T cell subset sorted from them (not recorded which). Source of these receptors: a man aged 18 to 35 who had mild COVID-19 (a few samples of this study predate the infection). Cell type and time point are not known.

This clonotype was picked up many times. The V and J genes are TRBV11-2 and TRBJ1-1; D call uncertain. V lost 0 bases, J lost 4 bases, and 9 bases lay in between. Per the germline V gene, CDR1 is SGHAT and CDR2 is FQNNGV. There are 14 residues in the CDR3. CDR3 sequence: CASSLDLISTEAFF. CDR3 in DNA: TGTGCCAGCAGCTTAGATTTGATCTCCACTGAAGCTTTCTTT.

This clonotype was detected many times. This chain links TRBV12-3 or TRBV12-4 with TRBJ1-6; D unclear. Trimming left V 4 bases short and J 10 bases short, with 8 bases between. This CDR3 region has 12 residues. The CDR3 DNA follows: TGTGCCAGCAGTTGGGGTGGCTCACCCCTCCACTTT. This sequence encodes CASSWGGSPLHF.

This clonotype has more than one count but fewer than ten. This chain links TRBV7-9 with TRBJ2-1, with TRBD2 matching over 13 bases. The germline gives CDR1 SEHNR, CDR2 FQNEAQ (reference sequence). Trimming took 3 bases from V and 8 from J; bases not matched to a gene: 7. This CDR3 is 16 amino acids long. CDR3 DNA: TGTGCCAGCAGCTTTCTCGGACTAGCGGGGGTCGATGAGCAGTTCTTC. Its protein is CASSFLGLAGVDEQFF.

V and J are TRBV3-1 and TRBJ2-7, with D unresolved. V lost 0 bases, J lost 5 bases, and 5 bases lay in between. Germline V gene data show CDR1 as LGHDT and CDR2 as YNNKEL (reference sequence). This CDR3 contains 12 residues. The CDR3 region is CASSQDTDEQYV. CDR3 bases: TGTGCCAGCAGCCAAGATACGGACGAGCAGTACGTC.

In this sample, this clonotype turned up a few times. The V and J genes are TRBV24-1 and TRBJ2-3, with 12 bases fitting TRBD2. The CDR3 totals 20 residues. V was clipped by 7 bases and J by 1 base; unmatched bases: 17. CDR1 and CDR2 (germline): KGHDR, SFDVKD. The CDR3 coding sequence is TGTGCCACCAGCCCAAGTGGTGCTAGCGGGGGGGCCGGGGGCACAGATACGCAGTATTTT. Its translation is CATSPSGASGGAGGTDTQYF.

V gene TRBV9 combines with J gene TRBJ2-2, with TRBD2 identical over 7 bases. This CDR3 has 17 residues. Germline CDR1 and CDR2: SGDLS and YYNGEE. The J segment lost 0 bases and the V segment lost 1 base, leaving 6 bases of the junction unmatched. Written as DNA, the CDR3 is TGTGCCAGCAGCGTAACCCTGGCGGGGGCGAACACCGGGGAGCTGTTTTTT. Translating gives CASSVTLAGANTGELFF.

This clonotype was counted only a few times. The CDR3 DNA follows: TGCGCCAGCAGCTTGTCCCCCGGGGCTTCCTACTATGGCTACACCTTC. It specifies CASSLSPGASYYGYTF. This chain connects TRBV5-1 to TRBJ1-2; a possible D gene is TRBD1 (5 bases). The CDR3 sequence is 16 residues long. The germline V and J ends were trimmed by 1 base and 3 bases, with 16 bases remaining between them. CDR1 and CDR2 (germline): SGHRS, YFSETQ.

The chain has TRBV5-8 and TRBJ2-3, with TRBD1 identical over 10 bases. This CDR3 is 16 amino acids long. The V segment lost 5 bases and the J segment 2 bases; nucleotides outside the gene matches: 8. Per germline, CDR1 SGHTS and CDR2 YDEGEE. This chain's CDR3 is CASRRRGQGITDTQYF. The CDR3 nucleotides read TGTGCCAGCAGGAGGAGGGGACAGGGGATCACAGATACGCAGTATTTT. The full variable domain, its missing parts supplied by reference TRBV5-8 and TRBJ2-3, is EAGVTQSPTHLIKTRGQQATLRCSPISGHTSVYWYQQALGLGLQFLLWYDEGEERNRGNFPPRFSGRQFPNYSSELNVNALELEDSALYLCASRRRGQGITDTQYFGPGTRLTVL.

The CDR3 region is CASRPGTEKNIQYF. CDR3 sequence (DNA): TGTGCCAGCAGGCCCGGGACAGAAAAAAACATTCAGTACTTC. This chain uses TRBV12-3 or TRBV12-4 with TRBJ2-4, with 7 bases fitting TRBD1. The V and J ends lost 6 bases and 4 bases, in that order; junction bases with no gene match: 6. The CDR3 extends over 14 amino acids.